This T cell receptor beta chain was observed in a study of regulatory T cells in long-lasting Graves disease. Noted time point: newly diagnosed GD, antithyroid drugs for less than 3 months. PBMC-derived RNA was used for the TCR library. The germline V gene has CDR1 LGHDT and CDR2 YNNKEL (reference sequence). The ends were cut back, 4 bases at V and 10 bases at J, with 14 bases in the middle. This CDR3 has 13 residues. Comments on this clonotype: A far larger clone is just one base off, so this is likely a read error.

Building of the TCR beta libraries involved iRepertoire HTBI primers and Arm-PCR of CDR3 regions. Each CDR3 protein is one row after TCRdb ran MiXCR on the multiplex PCR reads. This sample has a few hundred thousand distinct CDR3 sequences, with 16% found just once. These data were likewise used in another study, on T cells in Graves' hyperthyroidism and ophthalmopathy.

The receptor was isolated from a man aged 40-50 years with Graves disease. The sample consisted of peripheral blood mononuclear cells (PBMCs), taken at new diagnosis, from a patient treated with antithyroid drugs. The chain recombines TRBV3-1 with TRBJ2-1; perhaps D is TRBD1 or TRBD2 (6 bases each). The CDR3: CASSRRGANEQFF. CDR3 DNA: TGTGCCAGCAGCCGGAGGGGGGCCAACGAGCAGTTCTTC.